This is a list of T cell receptor beta chains from one sample in a study of T cells after yellow fever vaccination. Via MiXCR, TCRdb re-called the 5' RACE reads, giving one row per CDR3 protein. The table records over 300,000 distinct CDR3 sequences, 4.1% of them present only once. The source material was PBMCs, sampled 5 days after the yellow fever booster vaccination. The receptor set was obtained from a man aged 18 to 29 who received the YFV17D yellow fever vaccine. Both conserved end residues are part of each CDR3. A D gene is named only where the DNA matches it firmly. The size of a clone is reported for some rows only, either as once, few or many, or as a class for expanded clones.

TRBV7-3	14	NA	TRBJ2-2	NA	CASSRARNTGELFF	TGTGCCAGCAGCCGAGCTAGAAACACCGGGGAGCTGTTTTTT
TRBV29-1	16	few	TRBJ2-3	TRBD2	CSVGRAEGGRTDTQYF	TGCAGCGTTGGGAGAGCCGAGGGAGGGAGGACAGATACGCAGTATTTT
TRBV29-1	13	many	TRBJ1-2	NA	CSVAPQGTHGYTF	TGCAGCGTGGCACCACAGGGAACCCATGGCTACACCTTC
TRBV5-1	14	NA	TRBJ2-1	TRBD1	CASGGTGPYNEQFF	TGCGCCAGCGGCGGGACAGGGCCTTACAATGAGCAGTTCTTC
TRBV18	15	few	TRBJ1-1	NA	CASSSTPIGWTEAFF	TGTGCCAGCTCTTCAACCCCAATCGGGTGGACTGAAGCTTTCTTT
TRBV5-1	16	many	TRBJ2-2	TRBD1	CASSLGDRALAGELFF	TGCGCCAGCAGCTTGGGGGACAGGGCCCTGGCCGGGGAGCTGTTTTTT
TRBV10-3	15	many	TRBJ1-5	NA	CAISESGGGNQPQHF	TGTGCCATCAGTGAGTCGGGGGGAGGCAATCAGCCCCAGCATTTT
TRBV11-2	17	few	TRBJ2-5	NA	CASSSILGAHNQETQYF	TGTGCCAGCAGCTCCATCCTTGGGGCGCACAACCAAGAGACCCAGTACTTC
TRBV10-3	13	few	TRBJ2-5	NA	CAIKLEPQETQYF	TGTGCCATCAAGCTAGAACCCCAAGAGACCCAGTACTTC
TRBV11-2	14	NA	TRBJ2-5	NA	CASRSNRHRETQYF	TGTGCCAGCAGGTCAAACCGCCATCGTGAGACCCAGTACTTC
TRBV4-2	17	many	TRBJ1-3	NA	CASSLPTPSSSGNTIYF	TGTGCCAGCAGCCTACCGACACCCTCGAGCTCTGGAAACACCATATATTTT
TRBV5-1	17	few	TRBJ2-5	TRBD2	CASSRGTSGGQGETQYF	TGCGCCAGCAGCCGGGGGACTAGCGGGGGTCAAGGGGAGACCCAGTACTTC
TRBV21-1	14	few	TRBJ2-1	NA	CASSIPCSYNEQFF	TGTGCCAGCAGCATTCCGTGCTCCTACAATGAGCAGTTCTTC
TRBV5-4	13	many	TRBJ2-5	TRBD2	CASSPAGGETQYF	TGTGCCAGCAGCCCCGCGGGGGGAGAGACCCAGTACTTC